Shown below are 24 T cell receptor beta chains from a single sample sequenced in a study of OX40 agonist ivuxolimab in advanced cancers. Repertoires were generated with immunoSEQ multiplex PCR, while TCRdb's copy carries only in-frame clones and drops some. Altogether about 56,000 clones are present, around 90% being singletons, with the ten largest covering 20% to 30%. Sequencing was performed on CD4+ or CD8+ T cells sorted from blood, taken in a trial of the OX40 agonist ivuxolimab. These receptors all come from an adult with an advanced solid tumor such as melanoma, head and neck, liver or kidney cancer.

The chain uses TRBV19 and TRBJ1-1; D unresolved. CDR1 is LNHDA, CDR2 SQIVND, per germline (reference sequence). CDR3 length: 12 amino acids. V was pared by 5 bases and J by 1 base, with 5 bases between. CDR3 protein: CASSPGNTEAFF. CDR3 sequence (DNA): TGTGCCAGTAGTCCCGGGAACACTGAAGCTTTCTTT.

This chain connects TRBV29-1 to TRBJ2-3, with a tentative D call TRBD2 (5 bases). Germline-derived CDR1 and CDR2 are SQVTM and ANQGSEA. The CDR3 consists of 11 residues. Trimming removed 8 bases at V and 4 bases at J, with 10 bases between. CDR3 in amino acids: CSIGGADTQYF. Here the CDR3 DNA reads TGCAGCATCGGAGGTGCAGATACGCAGTATTTT.

The chain uses TRBV7-8 and TRBJ2-1; D is unresolved. This CDR3 spans 11 amino acids. The ends were cut back, 7 bases at V and 3 bases at J, with 4 bases in the middle. Germline V gene data show CDR1 as SGHVS and CDR2 as FQNEAQ. The CDR3 loop is CASILYNEQFF. For the CDR3, the DNA is TGTGCCAGCATCCTCTACAATGAGCAGTTCTTC.

The chain recombines TRBV5-6 with TRBJ2-1; D remains ambiguous. This CDR3 spans 13 amino acids. Trimming removed 1 base at V and 4 bases at J, with 6 bases between. The germline CDR1 and CDR2 sequences are SGHDT and YYEEEE. The CDR3 bases are TGTGCCAGCAGCTTGAGCAGTTACAATGAGCAGTTCTTC. Its translation: CASSLSSYNEQFF.

The chain has TRBV6-1 and TRBJ2-7; no definite D call. With 10 bases removed from V and 3 bases from J, the gap between germline ends came to 13 bases. Per the germline V gene, CDR1 is MNHNS and CDR2 is SASEGT. This CDR3 is 12 amino acids long. CDR3 protein: CATFVILYEQYF. CDR3 sequence (DNA): TGTGCCACCTTCGTTATTCTCTACGAGCAGTACTTC.

This chain uses TRBV7-9 with TRBJ2-1; 11 bases are a match to TRBD2. The trim removed 5 bases at V and 7 bases at J, leaving 4 bases unmatched. The germline gives CDR1 SEHNR, CDR2 FQNEAQ (reference sequence). CDR3 length: 14 amino acids. CDR3 nucleotide sequence: TGTGCCAGCAGCGGGACTAGCGGTCGGAATGAGCAGTTCTTC. As protein: CASSGTSGRNEQFF.

The chain has TRBV30 and TRBJ1-2; 7 nucleotides match TRBD1. The length of the CDR3 is 13 residues. V shed 0 bases, J shed 7 bases, and the junction held 5 bases outside the gene matches. Germline V CDR1 and CDR2: GTSNPN, SVGIG (reference sequence). The CDR3 reads CAWSVQRGLGYTF. Written as DNA, the CDR3 is TGTGCCTGGAGTGTACAAAGGGGGCTTGGCTACACCTTC.

J is TRBJ1-1 and V is TRBV28, with TRBD1 as a possible D gene (5 bases). CDR1 is MDHEN, CDR2 SYDVKM, per germline. V was pared by 4 bases and J by 0 bases, with 9 bases between. The CDR3 sequence is 14 residues long. The CDR3 nucleotides are TGTGCCAGCAGTTCGACAGCCATGAACACTGAAGCTTTCTTT. Encoded protein: CASSSTAMNTEAFF.

This chain joins TRBV11-3 and TRBJ2-3, with 14 positions matching TRBD2. V gave up 5 bases and J gave up 3 bases; unmatched junction bases: 7. CDR1 and CDR2 from the germline V gene are SGHNT and YENEEA. This CDR3 has 17 amino acids. CDR3 in DNA: TGTGCCAGCAGCACTGGGACTAGCGGGAGAAAAACAGATACGCAGTATTTT. Protein product: CASSTGTSGRKTDTQYF.

The V call is TRBV7-9, the J call TRBJ2-1; D not resolved. Trimming took off 1 base at V and 7 bases at J, with 5 bases between the two ends. The CDR3 runs 12 residues. CDR1 SEHNR and CDR2 FQNEAQ come from the germline V gene (reference sequence). CDR3 DNA: TGTGCCAGCAGCTTAGAAATGAATGAGCAGTTCTTC. It yields the protein CASSLEMNEQFF. The full variable domain, in which reference TRBV7-9 and TRBJ2-1 provide the parts outside the CDR3, is DTGVSQNPRHKITKRGQNVTFRCDPISEHNRLYWYRQTLGQGPEFLTYFQNEAQLEKSRLLSDRFSAERPKGSFSTLEIQRTEQGDSAMYLCASSLEMNEQFFGPGTRLTVL.

This clone came up once. V is TRBV7-9 and J is TRBJ2-6; D is undetermined. The V and J ends lost 5 bases and 3 bases respectively, with 11 bases between them. This CDR3 is 15 amino acids long. Germline CDR1 and CDR2: SEHNR and FQNEAQ (reference sequence). The CDR3 sequence is CASSRSESGANVLTF. The CDR3, as DNA: TGTGCCAGCAGCCGTTCCGAGAGTGGGGCCAACGTCCTGACTTTC.

This chain uses TRBV4-1 with TRBJ1-5; perhaps TRBD1 as D (6 bases). The CDR3 is made up of 15 amino acids. V was pared by 1 base and J by 7 bases, with 14 bases between. Germline lookup yields CDR1 MGHRA and CDR2 YSYEKL. The CDR3 loop is CASSQVAGEGQPQHF. The CDR3 DNA follows: TGCGCCAGCAGCCAAGTAGCAGGGGAAGGCCAGCCCCAGCATTTT.

V and J are TRBV7-9 and TRBJ2-5; 11 positions agree with TRBD2. The CDR3 covers 15 residues. Trimming at V came to 6 bases and at J to 2 bases, leaving 5 bases not matched to a gene. Germline loops: CDR1 SEHNR, CDR2 FQNEAQ (reference sequence). CDR3 in DNA: TGTGCCAGCAGGGGGACTAGCGGAGCTCAAGAGACCCAGTACTTC. Translation gives CASRGTSGAQETQYF.

The V gene is TRBV11-2, the J gene TRBJ2-2; 8 bases line up with TRBD1. With V trimmed by 5 bases and J by 6 bases, 11 bases remained unmatched. The germline V gene encodes CDR1 SGHAT and CDR2 FQNNGV. This CDR3 spans 16 amino acids. The CDR3 is CASSLPRTGLSGELFF. The CDR3 DNA reads as TGTGCCAGCAGCCTACCACGGACAGGGTTGTCCGGGGAGCTGTTTTTT.

The gene calls are TRBV9 and TRBJ2-3; TRBD2 is a possible D gene (5 bases). The CDR3 totals 14 residues. Trimming shortened V by 0 bases and J by 3 bases, and 8 bases separated the two germline ends. CDR1 SGDLS and CDR2 YYNGEE come from the germline V gene. The DNA for the CDR3 is TGTGCCAGCAGCGTAGCGGGGAGTACAGATACGCAGTATTTT. It encodes CASSVAGSTDTQYF. Looking up the rest from reference TRBV9 and TRBJ2-3 gives the full variable domain: DSGVTQTPKHLITATGQRVTLRCSPRSGDLSVYWYQQSLDQGLQFLIQYYNGEERAKGNILERFSAQQFPDLHSELNLSSLELGDSALYFCASSVAGSTDTQYFGPGTRLTVL.

The rearrangement links TRBV2 to TRBJ2-1, with D hard to call. V was clipped by 0 bases and J by 10 bases, with 7 bases between them. The CDR3 consists of 12 residues. CDR1 and CDR2 (germline): SNHLY, FYNNEI. CDR3 nucleotide sequence: TGTGCCAGCAGTGAAGCTGACGAGGAGCAGTTCTTC. This translates into CASSEADEEQFF.

The genes are TRBV27 and TRBJ2-1; TRBD2 aligns across 7 bases. This CDR3 has 14 residues. V was clipped by 0 bases and J by 8 bases; unmatched bases: 4. CDR1 is MNHEY and CDR2 is SMNVEV in the germline V gene (reference sequence). The CDR3 region has the DNA TGTGCCAGCAGTTTATCGCTCCGGGGGGATGAGCAGTTCTTC. Residues: CASSLSLRGDEQFF.

The V call is TRBV28, the J call TRBJ1-1, with TRBD1 as a possible D gene (6 bases). Trimming removed 4 bases from V and 3 bases from J, with 9 bases in between. The CDR3 extends over 13 amino acids. Germline V gene data show CDR1 as MDHEN and CDR2 as SYDVKM. In DNA, the CDR3 is TGTGCCAGCAGTTACAGGGTGGACACTGAAGCTTTCTTT. Residues: CASSYRVDTEAFF. Full variable domain (rest looked up from reference TRBV28 and TRBJ1-1): DVKVTQSSRYLVKRTGEKVFLECVQDMDHENMFWYRQDPGLGLRLIYFSYDVKMKEKGDIPEGYSVSREKKERFSLILESASTNQTSMYLCASSYRVDTEAFFGQGTRLTVV.

The genes are TRBV27 and TRBJ2-7; D call uncertain. The V end lost 7 bases, the J end lost 4 bases, and 11 bases lay between the germline ends. Germline V gene lookup returns CDR1 MNHEY and CDR2 SMNVEV (reference sequence). CDR3 size: 12 residues. The CDR3 DNA is TGTGCCAGCACGGGCGGAGAGTACGAGCAGTACTTC. Translating gives CASTGGEYEQYF.

The chain couples TRBV19 to TRBJ1-1; D might be TRBD1 (6 bases). The CDR3 consists of 14 residues. Between the trimmed V and J ends, which lost 5 bases and 4 bases, there was a span of 14 bases. Germline CDR1 reads LNHDA; CDR2 reads SQIVND (reference sequence). The CDR3 DNA is TGTGCCAGTAGTGAGCCGGGGGCCGGCACTGAAGCTTTCTTT. Translated, it gives CASSEPGAGTEAFF. The full variable domain, in which reference TRBV19 and TRBJ1-1 provide the parts outside the CDR3, is DGGITQSPKYLFRKEGQNVTLSCEQNLNHDAMYWYRQDPGQGLRLIYYSQIVNDFQKGDIAEGYSVSREKKESFPLTVTSAQKNPTAFYLCASSEPGAGTEAFFGQGTRLTVV.

The chain has TRBV7-9 and TRBJ2-7; D may correspond to TRBD1 or TRBD2 (7 bases each). Germline V gene sequence: CDR1 SEHNR, CDR2 FQNEAQ (reference sequence). V lost 6 bases and J lost 3, with 18 bases in between. The CDR3 loop spans 15 amino acids. As DNA, the CDR3 is TGTGCCAGCAGTTCCAGGCAGGGGGGGATCTACGAGCAGTACTTC. Translated, it gives CASSSRQGGIYEQYF.

The gene calls are TRBV19 and TRBJ2-7; 8 nucleotides align to TRBD1. The CDR3 totals 11 residues. Trimming removed 8 bases from V and 9 bases from J; junction bases left unmatched: 6. Germline V CDR1 and CDR2: LNHDA, SQIVND (reference sequence). As DNA, the CDR3 is TGTGCCAGTGGACAGGGAGAGAGGCAGTACTTC. Residues: CASGQGERQYF.

This clone was detected once. The chain joins TRBV10-3 to TRBJ2-5; possibly TRBD2 for D (5 bases). The V gene's germline CDR1 is ENHRY and CDR2 SYGVKD. The CDR3 has 13 amino acids. V dropped 6 bases and J dropped 3 bases, with 11 bases sitting between them. DNA for the CDR3: TGTGCCATCAGCGACCGGGATAAAGAGACCCAGTACTTC. This translates into CAISDRDKETQYF.

The chain links TRBV30 to TRBJ1-4; a possible D gene is TRBD1 (6 bases). The germline V and J ends were trimmed by 5 bases and 0 bases, with 13 bases remaining between them. Per the germline V gene, CDR1 is GTSNPN and CDR2 is SVGIG (reference sequence). This CDR3 has 15 amino acids. The CDR3 nucleotides read TGTGCCTGGGGTACGGGGGACACAACTAATGAAAAACTGTTTTTT. It codes for CAWGTGDTTNEKLFF. Full variable domain (outside the CDR3, taken from reference TRBV30 and TRBJ1-4): SQTIHQWPATLVQPVGSPLSLECTVEGTSNPNLYWYRQAAGRGLQLLFYSVGIGQISSEVPQNLSASRPQDRQFILSSKKLLLSDSGFYLCAWGTGDTTNEKLFFGSGTQLSVL.